Each of the 25 T cell receptor beta chains below was sequenced from the same sample in a study of blood T cell repertoires in COVID-19. Generated by immunoSEQ multiplex PCR, the TCRdb table keeps only in-frame clones and is missing some. The sample has 70,000 or so clones; more than 75% are singletons. Sequencing was done on a sample of peripheral blood. Receptors originate from a man between 70 and 80 years old with active or convalescent COVID-19.

The chain employs TRBV11-2 and TRBJ1-3; D is perhaps TRBD1 (6 bases). CDR3 length equals 17 residues. The V gene lost 5 bases and the J gene lost 1 base, with 18 bases spanning the gap. The germline V gene encodes CDR1 SGHAT and CDR2 FQNNGV. CDR3 DNA sequence: TGTGCCAGCAGCCGCCTGGGGGGGCTGAGGTCTGGAAACACCATATATTTT. This encodes CASSRLGGLRSGNTIYF.

This chain uses TRBV7-2 with TRBJ2-7, with 12 nucleotides matching TRBD2. V lost 4 bases and J lost 2; bases outside the gene matches: 15. The CDR3 has 19 amino acids. Germline CDR1 is SGHTA and CDR2 is FQGNSA. CDR3: CASSSRTSGMTWRPYEQYF. CDR3 DNA sequence: TGTGCCAGCAGCTCAAGGACTAGCGGGATGACATGGAGGCCCTACGAGCAGTACTTC.

This clone was picked up one time. This rearrangement joins TRBV6-2 or TRBV6-3 to TRBJ1-6; D is unclear. The V and J ends lost 5 bases and 6 bases respectively, with 14 bases between them. The CDR3 has 15 amino acids. Germline-derived CDR1 and CDR2 are MNHEY and SVGEGT. The CDR3 loop is CASSMRAGGNSPLHF. The CDR3 region has the DNA TGTGCCAGCAGTATGCGCGCGGGTGGTAATTCACCCCTCCACTTT.

The V and J genes are TRBV3-1 (or the pseudogene TRBV3-2) and TRBJ1-1; tentatively, D is TRBD1 (5 bases). Looked up from germline, CDR1 is LGHDT and CDR2 is YNNKEL (reference sequence). This CDR3 comprises 14 residues. V lost 7 bases, J lost 4 bases, and 16 bases lay in between. The CDR3 is CASIGGGRATEAFF. CDR3 sequence (DNA): TGTGCCAGCATTGGGGGGGGACGGGCCACTGAAGCTTTCTTT.

Remarks on this clone: This sample includes further DNA sequences coding for the same CDR3. This sequence joins TRBV3-1 (or the pseudogene TRBV3-2) and TRBJ2-1; a possible D gene is TRBD2 (6 bases). With 3 bases removed from V and 9 bases from J, the gap between germline ends came to 6 bases. The CDR3 spans 11 residues. Germline values: CDR1 LGHDT, CDR2 YNNKEL (reference sequence). The CDR3 coding sequence is TGTGCCAGCAGCCAGGGGGGTGAGCAGTTCTTC. The encoded protein is CASSQGGEQFF.

This chain uses TRBV5-8 with TRBJ2-5, with 14 nucleotides matching TRBD2. V trimming: 4 bases; J trimming: 1 base; junction bases outside the gene matches: 6. Germline V gene lookup returns CDR1 SGHTS and CDR2 YDEGEE. The CDR3 sequence is 17 residues long. The CDR3, as DNA: TGTGCCAGCAGCATTGGACTAGCGGGAGGTATCCAAGAGACCCAGTACTTC. Its translation is CASSIGLAGGIQETQYF.

The gene calls are TRBV30 and TRBJ2-7, with 7 bases aligning to TRBD2. CDR3 length equals 14 residues. Germline CDR1 GTSNPN, CDR2 SVGIG (reference sequence). With V trimmed by 0 bases and J by 1 base, 3 bases remained unmatched. CDR3 DNA: TGTGCCTGGAGTGTAGGCGGGGGATCCTACGAGCAGTACTTC. This codes for CAWSVGGGSYEQYF.

V is TRBV5-5 and J is TRBJ2-7; maybe TRBD2 (6 bases). There are 18 residues in the CDR3. The V end was cut by 4 bases, the J end by 4 bases, with 27 bases between. CDR1 and CDR2 from the germline V gene are SGHKS and YYEKEE (reference sequence). The CDR3 here is CASSPGRENFVSLYEQYF. The CDR3 coding sequence is TGTGCCAGCAGCCCCGGACGGGAGAACTTCGTCTCCCTTTACGAGCAGTACTTC.

The chain links TRBV11-2 to TRBJ1-1; D remains ambiguous. Trimming removed 6 bases from V and 8 bases from J, with 19 bases in between. The CDR3 runs 14 residues. Germline V gene data show CDR1 as SGHAT and CDR2 as FQNNGV. The CDR3 sequence is CASRFQRNAGEAFF. The CDR3 DNA reads TGTGCCAGCAGGTTCCAGCGGAACGCCGGGGAAGCTTTCTTT. Together with reference TRBV11-2 and TRBJ1-1, the CDR3 gives the full variable domain: EAGVAQSPRYKIIEKRQSVAFWCNPISGHATLYWYQQILGQGPKLLIQFQNNGVVDDSQLPKDRFSAERLKGVDSTLKIQPAKLEDSAVYLCASRFQRNAGEAFFGQGTRLTVV.

The V gene is TRBV13, the J gene TRBJ2-3; maybe TRBD2 (5 bases). CDR1 and CDR2 (germline): PRHDT, FYEKMQ (reference sequence). V gave up 7 bases and J gave up 1 base, with 9 bases separating them. This CDR3 is built from 13 residues. The CDR3 bases are TGTGCCAGCAAGCCAGCGGGCACAGATACGCAGTATTTT. This translates into CASKPAGTDTQYF.

The chain has TRBV4-3 and TRBJ2-1; D is unclear. Germline CDR1 LGHNA, CDR2 YSLEER. The CDR3 length is 14 residues. The V end was cut by 4 bases, the J end by 6 bases, with 13 bases between. The CDR3 sequence is CASSLRRGGNEQFF. Written as DNA, the CDR3 is TGCGCCAGCAGCCTTCGGAGAGGCGGCAATGAGCAGTTCTTC.

CDR3 in DNA: TGTGCCAGCAGTGAATCTTTCGCCAGCTCTGGAAACACCATATATTTT. Residues: CASSESFASSGNTIYF. The chain recombines TRBV25-1 with TRBJ1-3; D remains ambiguous. The CDR3 has 16 amino acids. CDR1 MGHDK and CDR2 SYGVNS come from the germline V gene. Trimming cost V 1 base and J 0 bases, with 10 bases left between them.

The chain recombines TRBV7-9 with TRBJ1-1; TRBD1 aligns across 8 bases. The CDR3 contains 16 residues. V was clipped by 4 bases and J by 3 bases; unmatched bases: 10. Germline-derived CDR1 and CDR2 are SEHNR and FQNEAQ (reference sequence). CDR3 residues: CASSSSDRGYDTEAFF. For the CDR3, the DNA is TGTGCCAGCAGCTCCTCCGACAGGGGTTATGACACTGAAGCTTTCTTT.

This chain uses TRBV12-3 or TRBV12-4 with TRBJ2-7; D is unresolved. Trimming took 6 bases from V and 1 from J, leaving 10 bases between them. The length of the CDR3 is 13 residues. CDR3 nucleotides: TGTGCCAGCAGGATGTCCGGTTCCTACGAGCAGTACTTC. Its translation: CASRMSGSYEQYF.

This chain connects TRBV9 to TRBJ2-5; 7 bases agree with TRBD1. The CDR3 contains 14 residues. The germline V gene encodes CDR1 SGDLS and CDR2 YYNGEE. After removal of 4 bases from V and 4 bases from J, the junction contained 7 bases not matched to a gene. CDR3 amino acids: CASSPRDRRETQYF. CDR3 sequence (DNA): TGTGCCAGCAGCCCACGGGACAGACGAGAGACCCAGTACTTC.

This chain links TRBV7-9 with TRBJ1-6, with D possibly being TRBD1 (6 bases). Germline V gives CDR1 SEHNR, CDR2 FQNEAQ (reference sequence). The V end was cut by 5 bases, the J end by 5 bases, with 16 bases between. The CDR3 runs to 16 residues. CDR3 loop: CASSRSTGIDNSPLHF. CDR3 coding DNA: TGTGCCAGCAGCCGGAGTACAGGGATAGATAATTCACCCCTCCACTTT.

The chain links TRBV6-1 to TRBJ2-3, with D possibly matching TRBD1 (5 bases). This CDR3 is built from 14 residues. The V gene lost 2 bases and the J gene lost 2 bases, with 8 bases spanning the gap. In germline, CDR1 is MNHNS, CDR2 SASEGT. The CDR3 loop reads CASSELGLTDTQYF. The CDR3 coding sequence is TGTGCCAGCAGTGAATTGGGGCTCACAGATACGCAGTATTTT.

V gene TRBV2 combines with J gene TRBJ2-2; D is possibly TRBD2 (5 bases). Germline loops: CDR1 SNHLY, CDR2 FYNNEI. The V and J ends lost 4 bases and 4 bases respectively, with 10 bases between them. The CDR3 sequence is 14 residues long. CDR3 bases: TGTGCCAGCAGTGCGTTGGCGGGCACCGGGGAGCTGTTTTTT. It yields the protein CASSALAGTGELFF.

The chain combines TRBV27 with TRBJ1-5; possible D gene TRBD1, 5 bases. The germline V and J ends were trimmed by 3 bases and 2 bases, with 14 bases remaining between them. From germline, CDR1 is MNHEY and CDR2 SMNVEV (reference sequence). This CDR3 is built from 16 residues. CDR3 nucleotides: TGTGCCAGCAGTTTTCAGGGAGGCGTTGGCAATCAGCCCCAGCATTTT. This encodes CASSFQGGVGNQPQHF.

This sequence joins TRBV28 and TRBJ2-4; tentatively, D is TRBD1 (6 bases). The ends were cut back, 4 bases at V and 0 bases at J, with 10 bases in the middle. The CDR3 runs to 15 residues. Germline V gene sequence: CDR1 MDHEN, CDR2 SYDVKM. The CDR3 loop reads CASSSAGAAKNIQYF. The CDR3, as DNA: TGTGCCAGCAGTTCGGCAGGGGCAGCCAAAAACATTCAGTACTTC.

The chain carries TRBV18 and TRBJ2-5; 7 bases map to TRBD1. Germline V CDR1 and CDR2: KGHSH, LQKENI. Trimming cost V 3 bases and J 2 bases; bases outside gene matches: 3. This CDR3 is 14 amino acids long. The chain's CDR3 is CASSPRTGQETQYF. In DNA, the CDR3 is TGTGCCAGCTCACCCAGGACAGGACAAGAGACCCAGTACTTC.

The chain recombines TRBV11-2 with TRBJ1-2; a weak D match, TRBD1 (6 bases). The CDR3 spans 14 residues. V was shortened by 1 base and J by 1 base, with 7 bases between the two germline ends. From germline, CDR1 is SGHAT and CDR2 FQNNGV. CDR3 sequence: CASSLARGNYGYTF. The CDR3 DNA follows: TGTGCCAGCAGCTTAGCCAGGGGTAACTATGGCTACACCTTC.

V and J are TRBV3-1 (or the pseudogene TRBV3-2) and TRBJ1-2; unclear D gene. The CDR3 has 18 residues. V dropped 0 bases and J dropped 0 bases, with 17 bases sitting between them. CDR1 and CDR2 from the germline V gene are LGHDT and YNNKEL (reference sequence). The CDR3 region is CASSQDLGRAPTNYGYTF. The CDR3 DNA reads TGTGCCAGCAGCCAAGATCTGGGGAGGGCCCCTACTAACTATGGCTACACCTTC.

The chain links TRBV24-1 to TRBJ1-5, with 11 bases lining up with TRBD1. V lost 7 bases, J lost 6 bases, and 7 bases stayed unmatched. Germline V gene lookup returns CDR1 KGHDR and CDR2 SFDVKD. This CDR3 is 15 amino acids long. DNA of the CDR3: TGTGCCACCAGCGAGAGGGGGACAGGGGGTCAGCCCCAGCATTTT. Translating it yields CATSERGTGGQPQHF.

The rearrangement joins TRBV5-1 to TRBJ2-7; 8 nucleotides agree with TRBD2. Germline values: CDR1 SGHRS, CDR2 YFSETQ. V shed 1 base and J 2 bases; nucleotides not matched to a gene: 8. CDR3 length equals 16 residues. CDR3 protein: CASSLPISGKTYEQYF. The CDR3 DNA follows: TGCGCCAGCAGCTTGCCGATTAGCGGGAAGACCTACGAGCAGTACTTC. Complete variable domain (other parts from reference TRBV5-1 and TRBJ2-7): KAGVTQTPRYLIKTRGQQVTLSCSPISGHRSVSWYQQTPGQGLQFLFEYFSETQRNKGNFPGRFSGRQFSNSRSEMNVSTLELGDSALYLCASSLPISGKTYEQYFGPGTRLTVT.